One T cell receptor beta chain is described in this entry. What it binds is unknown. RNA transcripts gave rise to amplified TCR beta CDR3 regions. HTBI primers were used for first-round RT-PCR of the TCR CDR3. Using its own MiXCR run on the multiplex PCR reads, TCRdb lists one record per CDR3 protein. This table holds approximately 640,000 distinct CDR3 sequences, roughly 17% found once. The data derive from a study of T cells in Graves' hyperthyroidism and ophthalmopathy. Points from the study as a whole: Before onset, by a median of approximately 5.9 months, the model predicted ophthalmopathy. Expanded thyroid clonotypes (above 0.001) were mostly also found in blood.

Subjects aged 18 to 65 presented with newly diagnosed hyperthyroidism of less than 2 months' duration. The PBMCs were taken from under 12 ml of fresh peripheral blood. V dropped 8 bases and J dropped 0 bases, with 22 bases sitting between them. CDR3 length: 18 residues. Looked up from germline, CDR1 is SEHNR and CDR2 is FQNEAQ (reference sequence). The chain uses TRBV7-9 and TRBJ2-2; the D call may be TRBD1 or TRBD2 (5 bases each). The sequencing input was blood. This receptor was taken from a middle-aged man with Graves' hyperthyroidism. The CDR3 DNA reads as TGTGCCAGCGAACCGTCGGGACGGATTTTTTCGAACACCGGGGAGCTGTTTTTT. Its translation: CASEPSGRIFSNTGELFF.